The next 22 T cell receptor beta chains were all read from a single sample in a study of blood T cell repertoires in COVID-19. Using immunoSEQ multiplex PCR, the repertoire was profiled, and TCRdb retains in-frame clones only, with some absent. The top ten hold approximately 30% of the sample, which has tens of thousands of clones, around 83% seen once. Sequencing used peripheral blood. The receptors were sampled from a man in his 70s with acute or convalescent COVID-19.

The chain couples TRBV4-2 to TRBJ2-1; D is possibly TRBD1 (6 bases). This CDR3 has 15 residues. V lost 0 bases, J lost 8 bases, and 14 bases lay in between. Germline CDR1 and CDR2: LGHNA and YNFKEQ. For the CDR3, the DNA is TGTGCCAGCAGCCAAGAGGGGGCCAGCGTCGATGAGCAGTTCTTC. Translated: CASSQEGASVDEQFF.

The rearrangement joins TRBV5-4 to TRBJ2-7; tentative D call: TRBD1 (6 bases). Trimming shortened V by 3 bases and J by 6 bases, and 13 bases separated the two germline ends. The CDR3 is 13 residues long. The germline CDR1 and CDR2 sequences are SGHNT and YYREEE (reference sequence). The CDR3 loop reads CASSSPRGREQYF. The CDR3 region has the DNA TGTGCCAGCAGCTCTCCCAGGGGACGCGAGCAGTACTTC.

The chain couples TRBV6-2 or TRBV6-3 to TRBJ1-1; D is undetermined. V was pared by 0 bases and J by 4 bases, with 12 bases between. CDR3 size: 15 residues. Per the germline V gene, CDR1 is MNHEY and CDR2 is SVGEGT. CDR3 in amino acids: CASSYSSTGSTEAFF. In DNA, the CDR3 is TGTGCCAGCAGTTACTCCTCGACCGGGAGCACTGAAGCTTTCTTT.

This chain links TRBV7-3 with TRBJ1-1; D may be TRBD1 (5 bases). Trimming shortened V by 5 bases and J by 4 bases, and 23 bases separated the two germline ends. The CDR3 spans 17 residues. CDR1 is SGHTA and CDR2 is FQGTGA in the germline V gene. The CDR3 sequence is CASSPLMGGNLGTEAFF. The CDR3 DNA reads TGTGCCAGCAGCCCCCTTATGGGGGGGAATCTGGGCACTGAAGCTTTCTTT.

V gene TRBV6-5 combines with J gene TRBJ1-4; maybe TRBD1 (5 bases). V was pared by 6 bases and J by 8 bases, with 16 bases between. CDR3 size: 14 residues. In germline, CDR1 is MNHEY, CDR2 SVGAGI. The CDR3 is CASREWQGSEKLFF. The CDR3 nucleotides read TGTGCCAGCAGAGAGTGGCAGGGAAGCGAAAAACTGTTTTTT.

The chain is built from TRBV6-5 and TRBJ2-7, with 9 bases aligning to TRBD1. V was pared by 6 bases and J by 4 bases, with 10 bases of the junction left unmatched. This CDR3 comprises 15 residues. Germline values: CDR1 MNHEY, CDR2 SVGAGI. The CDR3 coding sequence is TGTGCCAGCAGAACCCGACAGGGGGTCTATTACGAGCAGTACTTC. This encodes CASRTRQGVYYEQYF.

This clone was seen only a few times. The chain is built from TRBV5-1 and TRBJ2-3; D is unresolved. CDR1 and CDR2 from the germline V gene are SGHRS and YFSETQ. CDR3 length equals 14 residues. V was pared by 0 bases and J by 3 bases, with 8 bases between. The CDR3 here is CASSLDTPTDTQYF. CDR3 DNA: TGCGCCAGCAGCTTGGATACTCCGACAGATACGCAGTATTTT.

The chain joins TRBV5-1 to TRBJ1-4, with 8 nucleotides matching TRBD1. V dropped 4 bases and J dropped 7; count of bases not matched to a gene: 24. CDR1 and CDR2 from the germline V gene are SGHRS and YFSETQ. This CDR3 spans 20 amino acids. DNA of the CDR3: TGCGCCAGCAGCAAACCAGGACAGGGCGGAGAATCAACCGCATCTGAAAAACTGTTTTTT. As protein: CASSKPGQGGESTASEKLFF.

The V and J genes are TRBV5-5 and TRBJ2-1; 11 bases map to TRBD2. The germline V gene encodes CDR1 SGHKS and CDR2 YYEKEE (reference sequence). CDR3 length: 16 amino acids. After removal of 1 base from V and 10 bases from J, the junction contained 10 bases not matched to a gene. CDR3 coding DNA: TGTGCCAGCAGCTTGCTAGCGGGGGGTGTAGGGGTAGAGCAGTTCTTC. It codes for CASSLLAGGVGVEQFF.

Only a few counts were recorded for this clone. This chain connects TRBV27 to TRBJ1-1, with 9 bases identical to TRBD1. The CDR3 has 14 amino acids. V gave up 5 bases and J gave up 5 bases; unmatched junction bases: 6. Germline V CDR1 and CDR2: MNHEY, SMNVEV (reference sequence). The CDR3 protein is CASSLQGAGTEAFF. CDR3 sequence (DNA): TGTGCCAGCAGTCTACAGGGGGCGGGTACTGAAGCTTTCTTT.

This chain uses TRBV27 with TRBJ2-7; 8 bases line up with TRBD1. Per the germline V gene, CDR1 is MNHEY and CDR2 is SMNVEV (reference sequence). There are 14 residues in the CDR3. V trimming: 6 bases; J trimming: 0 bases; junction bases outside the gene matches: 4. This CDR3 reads CASRGQATSYEQYF. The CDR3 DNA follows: TGTGCCAGCAGGGGACAGGCTACCTCCTACGAGCAGTACTTC.

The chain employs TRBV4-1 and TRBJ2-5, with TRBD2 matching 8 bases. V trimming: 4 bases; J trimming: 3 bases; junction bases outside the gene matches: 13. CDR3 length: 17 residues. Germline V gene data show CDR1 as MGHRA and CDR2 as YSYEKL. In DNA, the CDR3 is TGCGCCAGCAGCCCGGCCGACTCTAGCGGGTTAAAAGAGACCCAGTACTTC. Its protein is CASSPADSSGLKETQYF.

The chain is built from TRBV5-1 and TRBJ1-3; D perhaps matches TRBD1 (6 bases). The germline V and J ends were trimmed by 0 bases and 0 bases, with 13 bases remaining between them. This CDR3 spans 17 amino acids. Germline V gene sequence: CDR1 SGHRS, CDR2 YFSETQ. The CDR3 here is CASSLGDMGYSGNTIYF. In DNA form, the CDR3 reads TGCGCCAGCAGCTTGGGGGACATGGGCTACTCTGGAAACACCATATATTTT.

This chain's CDR3 is CASSLSRPSGRAGGNEQFF. CDR3 nucleotide sequence: TGTGCCAGCAGTTTATCTCGGCCTAGCGGGAGGGCAGGGGGCAATGAGCAGTTCTTC. The genes are TRBV27 and TRBJ2-1; 12 bases are a match to TRBD2. There are 19 residues in the CDR3. Germline V gene lookup returns CDR1 MNHEY and CDR2 SMNVEV (reference sequence). Germline trimming cut 0 bases from V and 6 bases from J; bases unmatched to any gene: 12.

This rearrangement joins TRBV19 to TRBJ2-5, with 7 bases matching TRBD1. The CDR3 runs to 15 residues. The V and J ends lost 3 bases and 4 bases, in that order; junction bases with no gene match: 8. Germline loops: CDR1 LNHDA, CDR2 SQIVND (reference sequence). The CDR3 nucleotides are TGTGCCAGTAGTATTGGCCAGGGGGTGGGAGAGACCCAGTACTTC. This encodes CASSIGQGVGETQYF.

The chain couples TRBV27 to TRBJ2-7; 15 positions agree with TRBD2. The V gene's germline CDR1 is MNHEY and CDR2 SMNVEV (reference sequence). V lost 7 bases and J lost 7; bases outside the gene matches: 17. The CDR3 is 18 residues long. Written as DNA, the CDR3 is TGTGCCAGCACCCAGGGGGGACTAGCGGGAGGACGGGTCAGTGAGCAGTACTTC. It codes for CASTQGGLAGGRVSEQYF.

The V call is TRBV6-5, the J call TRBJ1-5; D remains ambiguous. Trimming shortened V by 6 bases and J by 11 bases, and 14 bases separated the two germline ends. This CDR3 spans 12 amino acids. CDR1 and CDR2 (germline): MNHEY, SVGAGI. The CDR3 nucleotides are TGTGCCAGCAGCAAGGAGGCTTGGTCCCAGCATTTT. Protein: CASSKEAWSQHF.

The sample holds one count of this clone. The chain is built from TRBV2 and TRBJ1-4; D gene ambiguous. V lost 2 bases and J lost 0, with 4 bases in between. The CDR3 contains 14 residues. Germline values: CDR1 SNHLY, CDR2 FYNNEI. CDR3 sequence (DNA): TGTGCCAGCAGTGAATTAACAACTAATGAAAAACTGTTTTTT. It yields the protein CASSELTTNEKLFF. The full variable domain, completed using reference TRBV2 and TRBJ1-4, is EPEVTQTPSHQVTQMGQEVILRCVPISNHLYFYWYRQILGQKVEFLVSFYNNEISEKSEIFDDQFSVERPDGSNFTLKIRSTKLEDSAMYFCASSELTTNEKLFFGSGTQLSVL.

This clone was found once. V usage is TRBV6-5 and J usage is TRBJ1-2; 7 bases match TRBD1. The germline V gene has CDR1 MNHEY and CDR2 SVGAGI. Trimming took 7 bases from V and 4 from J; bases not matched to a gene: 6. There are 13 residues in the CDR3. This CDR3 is CASNDRAIYGYTF. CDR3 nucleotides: TGTGCCAGCAACGACAGGGCTATCTATGGCTACACCTTC.

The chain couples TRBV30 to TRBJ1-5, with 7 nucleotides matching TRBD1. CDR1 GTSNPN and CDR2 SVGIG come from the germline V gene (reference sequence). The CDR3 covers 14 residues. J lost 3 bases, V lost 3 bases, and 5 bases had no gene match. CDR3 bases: TGTGCCTGGAGCGGGACAGTTTACAATCAGCCCCAGCATTTT. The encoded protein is CAWSGTVYNQPQHF.

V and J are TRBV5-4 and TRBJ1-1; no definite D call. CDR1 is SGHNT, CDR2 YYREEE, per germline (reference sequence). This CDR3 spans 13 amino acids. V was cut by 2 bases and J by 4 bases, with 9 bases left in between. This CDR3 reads CASSFSRGTEAFF. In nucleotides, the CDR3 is TGTGCCAGCAGCTTCAGCCGAGGCACTGAAGCTTTCTTT. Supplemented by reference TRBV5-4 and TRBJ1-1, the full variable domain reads ETGVTQSPTHLIKTRGQQVTLRCSSQSGHNTVSWYQQALGQGPQFIFQYYREEENGRGNFPPRFSGLQFPNYSSELNVNALELDDSALYLCASSFSRGTEAFFGQGTRLTVV.

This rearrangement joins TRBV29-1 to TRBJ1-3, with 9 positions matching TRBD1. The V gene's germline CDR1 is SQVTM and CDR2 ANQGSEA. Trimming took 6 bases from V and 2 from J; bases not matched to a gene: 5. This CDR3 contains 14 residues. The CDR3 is CSVGQGGAGNTIYF. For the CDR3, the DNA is TGCAGCGTGGGACAGGGAGGCGCTGGAAACACCATATATTTT.